This record looks at one T cell receptor (beta chain) sequence and its context. The record originates from a study of blood T cell repertoires in COVID-19. Study-wide background: The United States, Italy and Spain supplied acute and convalescent COVID-19 samples. PBMCs, B-cell-depleted T cells, or T cells were the source of the cDNA or gDNA that made up the material.

The CDR3 extends over 15 amino acids. Germline CDR1 MDHEN, CDR2 SYDVKM. Between the trimmed V and J ends, which lost 4 bases and 4 bases, there was a span of 14 bases. Original methodology: The assay estimated nucleated cells by amplifying reference gene primers. The protocol was immunoSEQ multiplex PCR, while the TCRdb copy is restricted to in-frame clones and leaves out a portion. V and J calls and clone size are given by that table; D and trimming were obtained from the DNA. The sample has 35,000 to 50,000 clones; over 75% are singletons. Sequenced: peripheral blood. The TCR originated in a human donor in a cohort sampled during active COVID-19. The rearrangement uses TRBV28 and TRBJ1-5, with D perhaps matching TRBD1 (5 bases). Written as DNA, the CDR3 is TGTGCCAGCAGTTCCGAGGGGAGGGGAAATCAGCCCCAGCATTTT. Protein: CASSSEGRGNQPQHF.